The 17 T cell receptor beta chains below were found in one sample sequenced in a study of T cell responses to AZD1222 COVID-19 vaccine. Generated by immunoSEQ multiplex PCR, the TCRdb table keeps only in-frame clones and is missing some. The sample contains some 150,000 clones, 86% of which appear only once. Sequencing used peripheral blood, obtained on day 0 of MenACWY control vaccination. All receptors come from an adult in good health.

The table lists this clone with a count of one. The chain recombines TRBV2 with TRBJ2-5; D uncertain. The ends were cut back, 6 bases at V and 4 bases at J, with 6 bases in the middle. The CDR3 is made up of 11 amino acids. CDR1 is SNHLY, CDR2 FYNNEI, per germline. This chain's CDR3 is CASRGVETQYF. In DNA, the CDR3 is TGTGCCAGCAGGGGCGTAGAGACCCAGTACTTC.

The chain carries TRBV6-5 and TRBJ1-1; no clear D. Germline V CDR1 and CDR2: MNHEY, SVGAGI. The CDR3 consists of 16 residues. V shed 0 bases and J shed 1 base, with 12 bases lying between them. The DNA of the CDR3 is TGTGCCAGCAGTTACTCGTTTCAGAGACCGAACACTGAAGCTTTCTTT. As protein: CASSYSFQRPNTEAFF.

This chain connects TRBV7-9 to TRBJ2-7, with D possibly TRBD1 on 7 matching bases. This CDR3 is 12 amino acids long. Between the trimmed V and J ends, which lost 5 bases and 7 bases, there was a span of 12 bases. Germline assignment: CDR1 SEHNR and CDR2 FQNEAQ (reference sequence). CDR3 nucleotides: TGTGCCAGCAGCCGCGGGACAGTTGAGCAGTACTTC. This encodes CASSRGTVEQYF.

The chain joins TRBV2 to TRBJ2-5, with a tentative D call TRBD1 (5 bases). Per germline, CDR1 SNHLY and CDR2 FYNNEI. This CDR3 spans 17 amino acids. V lost 3 bases and J lost 2, with 19 bases in between. The CDR3 spells CASSEGPSGYEQETQYF. In nucleotides, the CDR3 is TGTGCCAGCAGTGAGGGGCCCTCGGGCTACGAGCAAGAGACCCAGTACTTC.

V and J are TRBV21-1 and TRBJ1-2; TRBD1 was called by the table and not checked on the DNA. TRBV21-1 is a documented pseudogene. This CDR3 comprises 12 residues. The CDR3 protein is CAWPGRAHGYTF. CDR3 coding DNA: TGTGCCTGGCCGGGCAGGGCCCATGGCTACACCTTC.

The chain couples TRBV18 to TRBJ2-5, with D perhaps TRBD2 (6 bases). CDR1 and CDR2 (germline): KGHSH, LQKENI. CDR3 length: 15 residues. V was cut by 1 base and J by 0 bases, with 9 bases left in between. The chain's CDR3 is CASSPLAEHQETQYF. As DNA, the CDR3 is TGTGCCAGCTCACCACTAGCGGAGCACCAAGAGACCCAGTACTTC.

The chain employs TRBV9 and TRBJ2-7; 8 nucleotides align to TRBD1. CDR1 SGDLS and CDR2 YYNGEE come from the germline V gene. The V and J ends lost 3 bases and 4 bases, in that order; junction bases with no gene match: 12. CDR3 length: 16 residues. This chain's CDR3 is CASSGGPGTGEYEQYF. CDR3 bases: TGTGCCAGCAGCGGAGGCCCCGGGACAGGAGAGTACGAGCAGTACTTC. Together with reference TRBV9 and TRBJ2-7, the CDR3 gives the full variable domain: DSGVTQTPKHLITATGQRVTLRCSPRSGDLSVYWYQQSLDQGLQFLIQYYNGEERAKGNILERFSAQQFPDLHSELNLSSLELGDSALYFCASSGGPGTGEYEQYFGPGTRLTVT.

This chain connects TRBV7-7 to TRBJ2-1, with TRBD2 matching over 7 bases. Germline loops: CDR1 SSHAT, CDR2 FNYEAQ (reference sequence). With 0 bases clipped from V and 4 bases from J, the junction kept 9 bases outside the gene matches. The length of the CDR3 is 17 residues. This CDR3 is CASSLAPGRGKYNEQFF. The CDR3 DNA reads TGTGCCAGCAGCTTAGCCCCTGGGCGGGGGAAATACAATGAGCAGTTCTTC.

The rearrangement uses TRBV15 and TRBJ1-6; D call uncertain. V gave up 0 bases and J gave up 0 bases, with 9 bases separating them. This CDR3 contains 17 residues. The V gene's germline CDR1 is LNHNV and CDR2 YYDKDF (reference sequence). CDR3 protein: CATSRDTQSSYNSPLHF. CDR3 in DNA: TGTGCCACCAGCAGAGACACACAGAGCTCCTATAATTCACCCCTCCACTTT.

The chain's CDR3 is CASSYPGLRTGELFF. The CDR3 DNA sequence: TGTGCCAGCAGCTACCCGGGACTTCGCACCGGGGAGCTGTTTTTT. The chain uses TRBV5-4 and TRBJ2-2; D might be TRBD2 (6 bases). V gave up 3 bases and J gave up 4 bases, with 13 bases separating them. Per germline, CDR1 SGHNT and CDR2 YYREEE (reference sequence). CDR3 length: 15 residues.

This chain links TRBV15 with TRBJ2-5, with unresolved D. V was trimmed by 1 base and J by 2 bases, leaving 5 bases between them. Germline V gene data show CDR1 as LNHNV and CDR2 as YYDKDF (reference sequence). This CDR3 is 13 amino acids long. CDR3 in amino acids: CATSRAEQETQYF. The DNA of the CDR3 is TGTGCCACCAGCAGAGCCGAGCAAGAGACCCAGTACTTC.

J is TRBJ1-2 and V is TRBV18; 7 bases fit TRBD1. There are 16 residues in the CDR3. Germline loops: CDR1 KGHSH, CDR2 LQKENI. V lost 1 base, J lost 5 bases, and 10 bases stayed unmatched. DNA for the CDR3: TGTGCCAGCTCACCACAGGGGACAGCCTGGAGATATGGCTACACCTTC. It encodes CASSPQGTAWRYGYTF.

This chain uses TRBV10-2 with TRBJ2-1, with TRBD2 identical over 16 bases. CDR1 and CDR2 from the germline V gene are WSHSY and SAAADI. This CDR3 spans 18 amino acids. V lost 4 bases and J lost 7; bases outside the gene matches: 10. The CDR3 is CASSVGLAGGTRRNEQFF. CDR3 bases: TGCGCCAGCAGTGTGGGACTAGCGGGAGGGACCAGGCGAAATGAGCAGTTCTTC.

The rearrangement links TRBV6-6 to TRBJ2-5; D call uncertain. The CDR3 totals 11 residues. The germline CDR1 and CDR2 sequences are MNHNY and SVGAGI (reference sequence). V lost 6 bases, J lost 7 bases, and 9 bases lay in between. The CDR3 coding sequence is TGTGCCAGCAGAACGAGTGGGACCCAGTACTTC. Residues: CASRTSGTQYF.

J is TRBJ2-7 and V is TRBV11-2; possible D gene TRBD2, 6 bases. CDR3 length equals 15 residues. Germline CDR1 is SGHAT and CDR2 is FQNNGV. The CDR3 bases are TGTACCTCCGCAAAAGGTCATGGCGGGACCTACGAGCAGTACGTC. Translated: CTSAKGHGGTYEQYV.

As regards this clone: This sample includes further DNA sequences coding for the same CDR3. The chain couples TRBV11-3 to TRBJ1-2; D is ambiguous. Per the germline V gene, CDR1 is SGHNT and CDR2 is YENEEA. The CDR3 loop spans 13 amino acids. V shed 4 bases and J shed 2 bases, with 8 bases lying between them. The CDR3 DNA reads TGTGCCAGCAGCTCCGGGCCAAACTATGGCTACACCTTC. Translated: CASSSGPNYGYTF.

The chain is built from TRBV7-8 and TRBJ2-7; 7 bases map to TRBD2. The CDR3 runs to 19 residues. Germline V gene sequence: CDR1 SGHVS, CDR2 FQNEAQ. V lost 3 bases to trimming and J lost 3 bases; unmatched junction nucleotides: 20. The CDR3 nucleotides are TGTGCCAGCAGCTTTCTTCTGGCGGGAGCATCCCCCTCCGACTACGAGCAGTACTTC. It encodes CASSFLLAGASPSDYEQYF.